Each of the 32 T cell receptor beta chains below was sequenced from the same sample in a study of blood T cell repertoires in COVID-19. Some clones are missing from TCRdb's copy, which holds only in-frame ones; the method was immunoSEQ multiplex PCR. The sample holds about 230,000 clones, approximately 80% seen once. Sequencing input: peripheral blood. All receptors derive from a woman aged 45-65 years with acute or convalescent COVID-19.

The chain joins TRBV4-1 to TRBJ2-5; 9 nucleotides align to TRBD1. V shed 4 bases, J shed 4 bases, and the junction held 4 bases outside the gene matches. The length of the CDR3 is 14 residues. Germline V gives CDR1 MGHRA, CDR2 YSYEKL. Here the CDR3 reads CASSLTQGAETQYF. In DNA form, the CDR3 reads TGCGCCAGCAGCCTTACACAGGGGGCAGAGACCCAGTACTTC.

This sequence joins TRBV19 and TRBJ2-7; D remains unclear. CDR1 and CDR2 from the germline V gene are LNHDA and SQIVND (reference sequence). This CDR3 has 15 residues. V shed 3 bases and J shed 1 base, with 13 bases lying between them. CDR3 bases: TGTGCCAGTAGTATCGCCTGGGCCCCGTCCTACGAGCAGTACTTC. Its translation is CASSIAWAPSYEQYF.

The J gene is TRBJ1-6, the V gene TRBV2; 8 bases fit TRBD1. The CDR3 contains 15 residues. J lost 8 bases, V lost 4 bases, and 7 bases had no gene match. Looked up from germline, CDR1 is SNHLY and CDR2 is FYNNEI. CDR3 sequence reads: CASSGIGQGDSPLHF. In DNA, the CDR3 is TGTGCCAGCAGTGGTATAGGACAGGGCGATTCACCCCTCCACTTT.

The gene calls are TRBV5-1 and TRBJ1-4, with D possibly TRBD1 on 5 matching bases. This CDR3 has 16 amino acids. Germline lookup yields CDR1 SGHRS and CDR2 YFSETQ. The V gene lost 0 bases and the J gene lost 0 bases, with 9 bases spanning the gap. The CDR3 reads CASSLEVGATNEKLFF. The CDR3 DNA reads TGCGCCAGCAGCTTGGAAGTAGGGGCAACTAATGAAAAACTGTTTTTT.

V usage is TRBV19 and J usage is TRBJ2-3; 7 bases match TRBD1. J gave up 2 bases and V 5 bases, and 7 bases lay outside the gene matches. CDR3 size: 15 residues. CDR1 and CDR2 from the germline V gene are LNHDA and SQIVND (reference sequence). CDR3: CASSSTGLNTDTQYF. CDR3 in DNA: TGTGCCAGTAGTTCGACAGGGCTCAACACAGATACGCAGTATTTT. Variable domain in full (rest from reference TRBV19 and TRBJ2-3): DGGITQSPKYLFRKEGQNVTLSCEQNLNHDAMYWYRQDPGQGLRLIYYSQIVNDFQKGDIAEGYSVSREKKESFPLTVTSAQKNPTAFYLCASSSTGLNTDTQYFGPGTRLTVL.

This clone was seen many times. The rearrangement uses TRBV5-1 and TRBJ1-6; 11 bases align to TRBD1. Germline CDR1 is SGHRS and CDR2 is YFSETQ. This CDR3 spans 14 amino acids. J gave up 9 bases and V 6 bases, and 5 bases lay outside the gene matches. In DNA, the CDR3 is TGCGCCAGCAAAAGGGGGACAGGGGGTTCACCCCTCCACTTT. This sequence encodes CASKRGTGGSPLHF.

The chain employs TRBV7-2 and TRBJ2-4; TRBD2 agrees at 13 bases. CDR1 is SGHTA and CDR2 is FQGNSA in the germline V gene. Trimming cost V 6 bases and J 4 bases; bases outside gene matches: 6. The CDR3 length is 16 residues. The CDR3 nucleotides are TGTGCCAGCAGGTCACTAGCGGGGGGGCCTAAAAACATTCAGTACTTC. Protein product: CASRSLAGGPKNIQYF.

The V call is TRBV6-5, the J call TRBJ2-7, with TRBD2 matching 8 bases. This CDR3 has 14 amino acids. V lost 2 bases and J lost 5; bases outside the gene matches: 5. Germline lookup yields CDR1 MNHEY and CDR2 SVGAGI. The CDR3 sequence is CASSYASGSHEQYF. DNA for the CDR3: TGTGCCAGCAGTTACGCCAGCGGGAGCCACGAGCAGTACTTC.

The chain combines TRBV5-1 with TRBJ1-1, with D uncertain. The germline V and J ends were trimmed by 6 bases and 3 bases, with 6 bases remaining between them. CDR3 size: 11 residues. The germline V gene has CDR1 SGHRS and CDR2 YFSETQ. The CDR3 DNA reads TGCGCCAGCAAACTGGACACTGAAGCTTTCTTT. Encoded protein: CASKLDTEAFF.

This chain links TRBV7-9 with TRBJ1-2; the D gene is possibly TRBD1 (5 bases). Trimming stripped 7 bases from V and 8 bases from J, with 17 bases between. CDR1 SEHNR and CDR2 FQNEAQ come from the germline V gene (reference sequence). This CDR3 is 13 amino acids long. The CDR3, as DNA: TGTGCCAGCACCCCCCAGGGTTGGGAAGGCTACACCTTC. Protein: CASTPQGWEGYTF.

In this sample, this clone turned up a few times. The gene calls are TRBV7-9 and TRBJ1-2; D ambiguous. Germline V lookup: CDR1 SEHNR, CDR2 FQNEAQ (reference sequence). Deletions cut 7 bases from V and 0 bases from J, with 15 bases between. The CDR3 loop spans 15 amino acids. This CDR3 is CASNSISGPNYGYTF. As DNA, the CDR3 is TGTGCCAGCAACTCAATCTCAGGCCCTAACTATGGCTACACCTTC.

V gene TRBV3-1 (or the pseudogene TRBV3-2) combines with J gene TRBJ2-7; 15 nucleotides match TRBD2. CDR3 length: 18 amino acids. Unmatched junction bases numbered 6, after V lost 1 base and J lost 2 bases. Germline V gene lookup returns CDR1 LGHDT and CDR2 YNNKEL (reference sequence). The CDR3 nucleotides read TGTGCCAGCAGCCAAGGGGGGACTAGCGGGGGGCCCGCCTACGAGCAGTACTTC. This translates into CASSQGGTSGGPAYEQYF.

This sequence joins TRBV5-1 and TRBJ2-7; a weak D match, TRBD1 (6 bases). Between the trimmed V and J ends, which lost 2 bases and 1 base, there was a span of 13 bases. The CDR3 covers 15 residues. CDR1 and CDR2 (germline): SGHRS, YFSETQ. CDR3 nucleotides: TGCGCCAGCAGCTTATTACAGGGTTTTTCCTACGAGCAGTACTTC. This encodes CASSLLQGFSYEQYF.

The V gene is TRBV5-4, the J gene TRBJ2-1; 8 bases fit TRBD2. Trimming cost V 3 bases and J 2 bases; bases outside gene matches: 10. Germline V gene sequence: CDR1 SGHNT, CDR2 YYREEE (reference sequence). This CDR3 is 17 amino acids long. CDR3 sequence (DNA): TGTGCCAGCAGCTCCCCGGGGGGGCCCCGGACCTACAATGAGCAGTTCTTC. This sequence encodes CASSSPGGPRTYNEQFF.

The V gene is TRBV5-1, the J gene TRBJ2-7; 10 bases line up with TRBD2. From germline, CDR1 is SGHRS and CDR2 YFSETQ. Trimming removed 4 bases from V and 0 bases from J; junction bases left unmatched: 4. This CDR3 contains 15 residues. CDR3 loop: CASSAAGGSSYEQYF. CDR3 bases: TGCGCCAGCAGCGCAGCGGGGGGGAGCTCCTACGAGCAGTACTTC.

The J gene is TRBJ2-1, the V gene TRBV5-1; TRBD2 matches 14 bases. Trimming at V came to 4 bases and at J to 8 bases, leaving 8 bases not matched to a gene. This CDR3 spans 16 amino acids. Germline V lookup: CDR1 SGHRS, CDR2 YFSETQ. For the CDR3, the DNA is TGCGCCAGCAGCCCGGGGACTAGCGGGGGCGGGGATGAGCAGTTCTTC. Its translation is CASSPGTSGGGDEQFF.

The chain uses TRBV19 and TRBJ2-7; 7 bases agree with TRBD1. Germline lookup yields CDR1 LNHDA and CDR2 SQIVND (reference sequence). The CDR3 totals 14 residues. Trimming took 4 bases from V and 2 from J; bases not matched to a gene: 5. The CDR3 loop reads CASSTRQGPYEQYF. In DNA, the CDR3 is TGTGCCAGTAGTACCAGACAGGGCCCCTACGAGCAGTACTTC.

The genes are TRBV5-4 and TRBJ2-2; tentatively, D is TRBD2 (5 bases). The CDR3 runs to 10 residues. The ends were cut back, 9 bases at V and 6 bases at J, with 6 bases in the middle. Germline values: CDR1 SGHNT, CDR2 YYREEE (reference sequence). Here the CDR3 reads CATGAGELFF. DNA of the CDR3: TGTGCCACCGGGGCCGGGGAGCTGTTTTTT.

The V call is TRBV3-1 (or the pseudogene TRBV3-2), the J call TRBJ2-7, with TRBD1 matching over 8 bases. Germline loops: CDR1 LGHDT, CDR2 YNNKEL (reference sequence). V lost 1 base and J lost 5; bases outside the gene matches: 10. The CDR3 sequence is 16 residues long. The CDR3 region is CASSQGSRQGMNEQYF. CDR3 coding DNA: TGTGCCAGCAGCCAAGGGTCGCGACAGGGGATGAACGAGCAGTACTTC.

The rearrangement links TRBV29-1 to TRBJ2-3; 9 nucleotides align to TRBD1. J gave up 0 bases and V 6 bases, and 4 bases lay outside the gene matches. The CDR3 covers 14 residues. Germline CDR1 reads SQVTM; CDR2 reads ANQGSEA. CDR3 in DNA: TGCAGCGTGTCCGGGACAGGGAGCACAGATACGCAGTATTTT. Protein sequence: CSVSGTGSTDTQYF.

The CDR3, as DNA: TGCGCCAGCAGCCAAGAACCGGGATTCTTTAATGAGCAGTTCTTC. It yields the protein CASSQEPGFFNEQFF. V gene TRBV4-3 combines with J gene TRBJ2-1; possible D gene TRBD2, 5 bases. Germline CDR1 reads LGHNA; CDR2 reads YSLEER. The CDR3 contains 15 residues. Trimming stripped 0 bases from V and 7 bases from J, with 13 bases between.

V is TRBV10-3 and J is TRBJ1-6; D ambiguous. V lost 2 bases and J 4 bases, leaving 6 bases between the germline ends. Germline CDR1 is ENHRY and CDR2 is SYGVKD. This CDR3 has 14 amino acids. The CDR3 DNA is TGTGCCATCAGTGAGGCTGCGTATAATTCACCCCTCCACTTT. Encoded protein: CAISEAAYNSPLHF.

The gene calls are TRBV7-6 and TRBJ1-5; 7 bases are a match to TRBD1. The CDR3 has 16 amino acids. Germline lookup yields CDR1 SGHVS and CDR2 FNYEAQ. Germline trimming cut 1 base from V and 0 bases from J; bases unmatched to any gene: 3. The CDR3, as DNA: TGTGCCAGCAGCTTAGAAGGGGGCTTTAGCAATCAGCCCCAGCATTTT. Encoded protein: CASSLEGGFSNQPQHF.

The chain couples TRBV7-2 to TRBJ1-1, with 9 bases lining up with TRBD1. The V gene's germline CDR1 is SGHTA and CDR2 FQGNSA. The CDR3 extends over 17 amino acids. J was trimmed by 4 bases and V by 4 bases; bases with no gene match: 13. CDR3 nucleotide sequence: TGTGCCAGCAGCTCCTTTACTCAGACAGGGGGAATCACTGAAGCTTTCTTT. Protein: CASSSFTQTGGITEAFF.

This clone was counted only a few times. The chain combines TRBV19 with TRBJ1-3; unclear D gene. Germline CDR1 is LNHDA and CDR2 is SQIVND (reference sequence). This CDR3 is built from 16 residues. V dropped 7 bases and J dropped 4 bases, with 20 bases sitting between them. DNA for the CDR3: TGTGCCAGTAATGGTCCGAGAGACTTGCTCGGAAACACCATATATTTT. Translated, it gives CASNGPRDLLGNTIYF.

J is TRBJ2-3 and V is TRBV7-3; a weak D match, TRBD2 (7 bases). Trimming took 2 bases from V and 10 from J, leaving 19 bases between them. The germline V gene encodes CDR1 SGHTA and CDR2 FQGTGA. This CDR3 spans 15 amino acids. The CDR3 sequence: CASSLGGGAPGAQYF. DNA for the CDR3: TGTGCCAGCAGCTTAGGAGGGGGGGCCCCAGGGGCGCAGTATTTT.

CDR3 region: CASSYRGFYNEQFF. The CDR3 DNA is TGTGCCAGCAGCTACAGGGGGTTCTACAATGAGCAGTTCTTC. The chain uses TRBV28 and TRBJ2-1; 8 positions agree with TRBD1. CDR3 size: 14 residues. Germline V gene data show CDR1 as MDHEN and CDR2 as SYDVKM. With 6 bases clipped from V and 3 bases from J, the junction kept 4 bases outside the gene matches.

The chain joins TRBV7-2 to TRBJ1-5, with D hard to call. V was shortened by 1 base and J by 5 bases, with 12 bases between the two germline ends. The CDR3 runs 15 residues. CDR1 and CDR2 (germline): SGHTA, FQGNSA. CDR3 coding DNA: TGTGCCAGCAGCTTAGGGTCCCAAACAGATCAGCCCCAGCATTTT. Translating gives CASSLGSQTDQPQHF.

CDR3 loop: CASSIGTAYEQYF. The CDR3 region has the DNA TGTGCCAGCAGCATAGGGACAGCCTACGAGCAGTACTTC. The chain links TRBV7-9 to TRBJ2-7, with TRBD1 identical over 7 bases. Trimming removed 5 bases from V and 2 bases from J; junction bases left unmatched: 3. Germline CDR1 is SEHNR and CDR2 is FQNEAQ (reference sequence). CDR3 size: 13 residues.

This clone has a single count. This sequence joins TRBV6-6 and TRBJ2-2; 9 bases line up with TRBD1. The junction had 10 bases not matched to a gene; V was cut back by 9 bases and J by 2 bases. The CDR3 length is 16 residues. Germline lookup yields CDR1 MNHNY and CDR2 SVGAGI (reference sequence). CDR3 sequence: CASDRDRAFNTGELFF. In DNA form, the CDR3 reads TGTGCCAGTGACCGGGACAGGGCTTTTAACACCGGGGAGCTGTTTTTT.

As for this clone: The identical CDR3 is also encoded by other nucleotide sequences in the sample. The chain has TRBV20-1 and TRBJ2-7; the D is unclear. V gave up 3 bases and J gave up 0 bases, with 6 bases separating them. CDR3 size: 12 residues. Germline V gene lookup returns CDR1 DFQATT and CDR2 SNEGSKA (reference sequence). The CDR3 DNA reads TGCAGTGCTAGTCGGAGCTCCTACGAGCAGTACTTC. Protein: CSASRSSYEQYF.

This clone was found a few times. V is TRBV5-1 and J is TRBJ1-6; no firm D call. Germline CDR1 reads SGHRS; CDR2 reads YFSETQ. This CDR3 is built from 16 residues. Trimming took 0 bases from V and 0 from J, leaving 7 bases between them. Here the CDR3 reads CASSLAGSSYNSPLHF. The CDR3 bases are TGCGCCAGCAGCTTGGCGGGGAGCTCCTATAATTCACCCCTCCACTTT. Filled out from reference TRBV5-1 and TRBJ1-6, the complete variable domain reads KAGVTQTPRYLIKTRGQQVTLSCSPISGHRSVSWYQQTPGQGLQFLFEYFSETQRNKGNFPGRFSGRQFSNSRSEMNVSTLELGDSALYLCASSLAGSSYNSPLHFGNGTRLTVT.